The 30 T cell receptor beta chains listed next were all sequenced from one sample in a study of T cell responses to AZD1222 COVID-19 vaccine. This table comes from immunoSEQ multiplex PCR, and its TCRdb copy is limited to in-frame clones, with some not included. The sample has some 150,000 clones; about 85% are singletons. Sequences were derived from peripheral blood, sampled after recovery from COVID-19. The receptors come from an adult who had recovered from COVID-19.

This chain connects TRBV28 to TRBJ2-7; 14 bases are a match to TRBD2. After removal of 7 bases from V and 3 bases from J, the junction contained 8 bases not matched to a gene. This CDR3 region has 16 residues. The germline gives CDR1 MDHEN, CDR2 SYDVKM. The CDR3: CASNFPGTSGSYEQYF. The CDR3 bases are TGTGCCAGCAACTTTCCCGGGACTAGCGGGAGCTACGAGCAGTACTTC.

The rearrangement uses TRBV9 and TRBJ1-2; TRBD1 aligns across 8 bases. The V gene's germline CDR1 is SGDLS and CDR2 YYNGEE. The ends lost 0 bases at V and 8 bases at J; junction bases unmatched: 6. The CDR3 runs to 14 residues. In nucleotides, the CDR3 is TGTGCCAGCAGCGTAGATCCAGGGGGCAGCGGCTACACCTTC. Its protein product is CASSVDPGGSGYTF.

This clone has just a few counts. The CDR3 nucleotides are TGTGCCAGCGGCCTACGGTCCGGGGGTGATGAGCAGTTCTTC. Translation gives CASGLRSGGDEQFF. The rearrangement links TRBV27 to TRBJ2-1; a possible D gene is TRBD2 (6 bases). V gave up 8 bases and J gave up 8 bases, with 19 bases separating them. This CDR3 has 14 residues. Germline CDR1 reads MNHEY; CDR2 reads SMNVEV (reference sequence).

This chain links TRBV7-2 with TRBJ1-2, with 7 bases lining up with TRBD1. CDR1 SGHTA and CDR2 FQGNSA come from the germline V gene. The V segment lost 3 bases and the J segment 5 bases; nucleotides outside the gene matches: 6. The CDR3 totals 14 residues. This chain's CDR3 is CASSFSGTEYGYTF. In DNA, the CDR3 is TGTGCCAGCAGCTTTTCCGGGACAGAATATGGCTACACCTTC.

CDR3 loop: CASSLYPRGTEAFF. The CDR3 nucleotides read TGTGCCAGCAGTTTATACCCCAGGGGGACTGAAGCTTTCTTT. The chain joins TRBV28 to TRBJ1-1, with 7 bases aligning to TRBD1. Germline loops: CDR1 MDHEN, CDR2 SYDVKM. The trim removed 1 base at V and 5 bases at J, leaving 4 bases unmatched. This CDR3 has 14 amino acids.

The chain employs TRBV14 and TRBJ2-7; 9 nucleotides align to TRBD1. Trimming removed 5 bases from V and 5 bases from J; junction bases left unmatched: 7. Germline values: CDR1 SGHDN, CDR2 FVKESK. CDR3 length: 14 residues. The DNA for the CDR3 is TGTGCCAGCAGCAAAGGACAGGGGTTCGACGAGCAGTACTTC. As protein: CASSKGQGFDEQYF.

This rearrangement joins TRBV7-3 to TRBJ2-1, with TRBD1 as a possible D gene (5 bases). Trimming removed 3 bases from V and 7 bases from J, with 13 bases in between. The CDR3 covers 14 residues. Per germline, CDR1 SGHTA and CDR2 FQGTGA. CDR3 amino acids: CASSFRDNRNEQFF. Written as DNA, the CDR3 is TGTGCCAGCAGCTTTAGGGATAACAGGAATGAGCAGTTCTTC. The whole variable domain, filled in from reference TRBV7-3 and TRBJ2-1, reads GAGVSQTPSNKVTEKGKYVELRCDPISGHTALYWYRQSLGQGPEFLIYFQGTGAADDSGLPNDRFFAVRPEGSVSTLKIQRTERGDSAVYLCASSFRDNRNEQFFGPGTRLTVL.

This chain joins TRBV7-8 and TRBJ2-3; D ambiguous. CDR3 length: 14 amino acids. V lost 7 bases to trimming and J lost 2 bases, with 13 bases between them. From germline, CDR1 is SGHVS and CDR2 FQNEAQ. DNA of the CDR3: TGTGCCAGCACCTCCCTGATGCTCACAGATACGCAGTATTTT. Its translation: CASTSLMLTDTQYF. Looking up the rest from reference TRBV7-8 and TRBJ2-3 gives the full variable domain: GAGVSQSPRYKVAKRGQDVALRCDPISGHVSLFWYQQALGQGPEFLTYFQNEAQLDKSGLPSDRFFAERPEGSVSTLKIQRTQQEDSAVYLCASTSLMLTDTQYFGPGTRLTVL.

A remark on this clone: One end of the junction is discordant with germline, which a read error may explain. The chain uses TRBV7-2 and TRBJ2-1, with TRBD2 matching 8 bases. Looked up from germline, CDR1 is SGHTA and CDR2 is FQGNSA. The CDR3 covers 15 residues. CDR3 in amino acids: CASSVAGTSYNEQFF. DNA for the CDR3: TGTGCCAGCAGCGTAGCGGGGACCTCCTACAATGAGCAGTTCTTC.

V usage is TRBV15 and J usage is TRBJ2-5; D call uncertain. The CDR3 runs to 14 residues. Germline-derived CDR1 and CDR2 are LNHNV and YYDKDF (reference sequence). Trimming cost V 0 bases and J 1 base, with 6 bases left between them. CDR3 sequence reads: CATSRDIRQETQYF. In DNA, the CDR3 is TGTGCCACCAGCAGAGATATCCGCCAAGAGACCCAGTACTTC.

The chain has TRBV5-1 and TRBJ1-2; 12 bases are shared with TRBD1. CDR1 and CDR2 (germline): SGHRS, YFSETQ. Trimming cost V 4 bases and J 7 bases; bases outside gene matches: 11. This CDR3 has 16 amino acids. The CDR3 DNA reads TGCGCCAGCAGCCCCTATGGGGGACAGGGGGCGTTTGGCTACACCTTC. Protein sequence: CASSPYGGQGAFGYTF.

V gene TRBV12-5 combines with J gene TRBJ1-1; possible D gene TRBD1, 5 bases. From germline, CDR1 is LGHNT and CDR2 FRNRAP. V lost 4 bases and J 4 bases, leaving 13 bases between the germline ends. This CDR3 is 14 amino acids long. In nucleotides, the CDR3 is TGTGCTAGTGGTTCAGGGAGTAAGGGCACTGAAGCTTTCTTT. Translated: CASGSGSKGTEAFF.

The chain's CDR3 is CASSPHSQDETQYF. In nucleotides, the CDR3 is TGTGCCAGCAGCCCACATAGTCAGGACGAGACCCAGTACTTC. The gene calls are TRBV7-9 and TRBJ2-5; D uncertain. Germline V lookup: CDR1 SEHNR, CDR2 FQNEAQ (reference sequence). The V and J ends lost 5 bases and 5 bases respectively, with 15 bases between them. The CDR3 consists of 14 residues.

V gene TRBV2 combines with J gene TRBJ1-5; 7 positions match TRBD1. This CDR3 has 15 amino acids. In germline, CDR1 is SNHLY, CDR2 FYNNEI. With 4 bases clipped from V and 4 bases from J, the junction kept 7 bases outside the gene matches. Here the CDR3 DNA reads TGTGCCAGCAGTGGTGGGACAGCGTCGAATCAGCCCCAGCATTTT. Its translation is CASSGGTASNQPQHF.

This rearrangement joins TRBV18 to TRBJ1-2; D not resolved. CDR1 and CDR2 from the germline V gene are KGHSH and LQKENI. The V and J ends lost 5 bases and 5 bases respectively, with 15 bases between them. The CDR3 runs to 14 residues. CDR3 nucleotides: TGTGCCAGCTCAAAGGACTGGGAGGCGTATGGCTACACCTTC. Its protein is CASSKDWEAYGYTF.

CDR3 loop: CASSINDQPQHF. CDR3 nucleotide sequence: TGTGCCAGTAGTATAAACGATCAGCCCCAGCATTTT. The chain joins TRBV19 to TRBJ1-5; D is unclear. CDR1 LNHDA and CDR2 SQIVND come from the germline V gene (reference sequence). The CDR3 sequence is 12 residues long. The V end was cut by 2 bases, the J end by 5 bases, with 4 bases between. The complete variable domain, with remaining parts taken from reference TRBV19 and TRBJ1-5, reads DGGITQSPKYLFRKEGQNVTLSCEQNLNHDAMYWYRQDPGQGLRLIYYSQIVNDFQKGDIAEGYSVSREKKESFPLTVTSAQKNPTAFYLCASSINDQPQHFGDGTRLSIL.

This clone was found a few times. The rearrangement joins TRBV4-3 to TRBJ2-7; D is uncertain. Germline V gene data show CDR1 as LGHNA and CDR2 as YSLEER. Deletions cut 3 bases from V and 2 bases from J, with 14 bases between. The CDR3 covers 15 residues. The DNA of the CDR3 is TGCGCCAGCAGCCAGACCTGGGCCTCCACCTACGAGCAGTACTTC. Protein: CASSQTWASTYEQYF.

The rearrangement links TRBV28 to TRBJ2-5; D perhaps matches TRBD1 (6 bases). This CDR3 contains 16 residues. Germline V CDR1 and CDR2: MDHEN, SYDVKM. Trimming took 4 bases from V and 5 from J, leaving 20 bases between them. In nucleotides, the CDR3 is TGTGCCAGCAGTTCCCCAACACAGGGCCGGATTGAGACCCAGTACTTC. This codes for CASSSPTQGRIETQYF.

The chain uses TRBV12-3 or TRBV12-4 and TRBJ2-3; D is ambiguous. CDR3 length: 12 amino acids. V lost 7 bases to trimming and J lost 5 bases, with 10 bases between them. CDR3 in amino acids: CASTLQVDTQYF. The CDR3, as DNA: TGTGCCAGCACTCTCCAAGTAGATACGCAGTATTTT.

This clone was seen only once. The rearrangement joins TRBV9 to TRBJ2-7, with TRBD1 matching over 7 bases. Germline V CDR1 and CDR2: SGDLS, YYNGEE. The ends lost 4 bases at V and 2 bases at J; junction bases unmatched: 9. The CDR3 consists of 15 residues. The CDR3 loop is CASSLTRQGAYEQYF. DNA of the CDR3: TGTGCCAGCAGCCTGACCCGACAGGGTGCCTACGAGCAGTACTTC.

This chain joins TRBV6-5 and TRBJ2-1; D possibly corresponds to TRBD2 (6 bases). The CDR3 length is 15 residues. Germline V lookup: CDR1 MNHEY, CDR2 SVGAGI. The germline V and J ends were trimmed by 7 bases and 1 base, with 14 bases remaining between them. The CDR3 here is CASTRDSRSYNEQFF. The CDR3 DNA reads TGTGCCAGCACCCGGGACTCCCGATCCTACAATGAGCAGTTCTTC.

The gene calls are TRBV27 and TRBJ2-6; tentatively, D is TRBD2 (6 bases). V was cut by 5 bases and J by 0 bases, with 8 bases left in between. The CDR3 is 15 residues long. Germline CDR1 MNHEY, CDR2 SMNVEV (reference sequence). The CDR3 region is CASSLGGSGANVLTF. In nucleotides, the CDR3 is TGTGCCAGCAGTCTCGGGGGCTCTGGGGCCAACGTCCTGACTTTC.

The J gene is TRBJ2-7, the V gene TRBV6-2 or TRBV6-3; maybe TRBD2 (5 bases). Trimming shortened V by 2 bases and J by 0 bases, and 11 bases separated the two germline ends. The CDR3 extends over 15 amino acids. The V gene's germline CDR1 is MNHEY and CDR2 SVGEGT. The CDR3 protein is CASSYASRSSYEQYF. The CDR3 nucleotides read TGTGCCAGCAGTTACGCTAGCCGGAGCTCCTACGAGCAGTACTTC.

The chain links TRBV2 to TRBJ1-1, with 10 bases matching TRBD1. V gave up 10 bases and J gave up 4 bases; unmatched junction bases: 15. The germline CDR1 and CDR2 sequences are SNHLY and FYNNEI. CDR3 length equals 16 residues. In DNA, the CDR3 is TGTGCCATCATCCGGGACAGGGGAAATCATGGCACTGAAGCTTTCTTT. This sequence encodes CAIIRDRGNHGTEAFF.

The rearrangement uses TRBV13 and TRBJ2-6, with TRBD1 matching 10 bases. J gave up 5 bases and V 4 bases, and 11 bases lay outside the gene matches. The CDR3 sequence is 18 residues long. CDR1 is PRHDT and CDR2 is FYEKMQ in the germline V gene (reference sequence). The chain's CDR3 is CASSSRDRGLLRANVLTF. CDR3 DNA: TGTGCCAGCAGCTCCCGGGACAGGGGACTTTTGCGGGCCAACGTCCTGACTTTC.

Only a few counts were recorded for this clone. The rearrangement joins TRBV5-1 to TRBJ1-3; 7 bases are shared with TRBD1. The CDR3 runs to 14 residues. Trimming removed 1 base from V and 2 bases from J; junction bases left unmatched: 0. Looked up from germline, CDR1 is SGHRS and CDR2 is YFSETQ. CDR3 in DNA: TGCGCCAGCAGCTTGACAGGGGCTGGAAACACCATATATTTT. Translated, it gives CASSLTGAGNTIYF.

The chain is built from TRBV11-2 and TRBJ1-2; 7 bases are shared with TRBD1. The CDR3 has 17 residues. Looked up from germline, CDR1 is SGHAT and CDR2 is FQNNGV. V lost 4 bases to trimming and J lost 2 bases; unmatched junction nucleotides: 13. The CDR3 nucleotides read TGTGCCAGCAGCTCAGTACGTGGGGGCAGGGGGAACTATGGCTACACCTTC. It yields the protein CASSSVRGGRGNYGYTF.

V gene TRBV5-1 combines with J gene TRBJ2-5; D possibly matches TRBD1 or TRBD2 (5 bases each). The ends were cut back, 0 bases at V and 3 bases at J, with 12 bases in the middle. This CDR3 has 15 residues. Germline values: CDR1 SGHRS, CDR2 YFSETQ. The CDR3 here is CASSLARDGEETQYF. In DNA form, the CDR3 reads TGCGCCAGCAGCTTGGCTCGGGACGGGGAAGAGACCCAGTACTTC.

The chain combines TRBV5-6 with TRBJ2-5; D call uncertain. V was trimmed by 0 bases and J by 5 bases, leaving 8 bases between them. The germline CDR1 and CDR2 sequences are SGHDT and YYEEEE. The length of the CDR3 is 13 residues. CDR3 loop: CASSLGVPETQYF. In DNA, the CDR3 is TGTGCCAGCAGCTTGGGGGTTCCGGAGACCCAGTACTTC.

The gene calls are TRBV5-1 and TRBJ1-2; no clear D gene. The germline V gene encodes CDR1 SGHRS and CDR2 YFSETQ. The CDR3 runs to 13 residues. V was cut by 0 bases and J by 4 bases, with 7 bases left in between. The CDR3 loop reads CASSLVWSYGYTF. The CDR3 DNA reads as TGCGCCAGCAGCTTGGTCTGGAGCTATGGCTACACCTTC.